The sample holds a few counts of the clone carrying this TCR beta chain. It was patients with CD8+CD57+ cell expansion by flow cytometry who were chosen for sequencing. This sample was included in a study of CD8+CD57+ T cells in acquired aplastic anemia. Study-level background: Around 3.5 ug was the average amount of DNA from sorted CD4+ and CD8+ cells.

TCR beta VDJ combinations and CDR3 sequences were profiled from genomic DNA. TCRdb reprocessed the reads with MiXCR, giving one entry per CDR3 protein. The repertoire holds approximately 220,000 distinct CDR3 sequences, with under 55% as singletons. Unmatched junction bases numbered 13, after V lost 1 base and J lost 10 bases. From germline, CDR1 is LGHNA and CDR2 YNFKEQ. The CDR3 totals 16 residues. The clonotype comes from a human donor with aplastic anemia. The sample was sorted CD4+, CD8+, or CD8+CD57+ T cells (not recorded which) from PBMCs. The chain couples TRBV4-2 to TRBJ2-5, with 9 bases aligning to TRBD2. CDR3 sequence reads: CASSQGPGRGGQNQYF. Here the CDR3 DNA reads TGTGCCAGCAGCCAAGGTCCGGGGCGGGGGGGCCAAAACCAGTACTTC.